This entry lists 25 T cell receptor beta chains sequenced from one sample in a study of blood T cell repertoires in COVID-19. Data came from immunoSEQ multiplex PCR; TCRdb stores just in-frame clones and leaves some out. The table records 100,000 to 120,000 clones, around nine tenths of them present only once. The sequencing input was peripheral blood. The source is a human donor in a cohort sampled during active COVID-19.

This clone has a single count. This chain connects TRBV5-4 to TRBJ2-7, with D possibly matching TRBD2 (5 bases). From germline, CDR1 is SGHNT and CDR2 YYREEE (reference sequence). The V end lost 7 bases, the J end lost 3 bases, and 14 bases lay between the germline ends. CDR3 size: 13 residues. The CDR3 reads CASGDGGYYEQYF. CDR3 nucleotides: TGTGCCAGCGGAGACGGAGGCTACTACGAGCAGTACTTC.

The CDR3 coding sequence is TGTGCCAGCAGCCTAACGGACAGGGGAGGCTCACCCCTCCACTTT. It is translated as CASSLTDRGGSPLHF. V usage is TRBV2 and J usage is TRBJ1-6; 9 nucleotides align to TRBD1. The CDR3 covers 15 residues. V trimming: 6 bases; J trimming: 10 bases; junction bases outside the gene matches: 10. CDR1 is SNHLY, CDR2 FYNNEI, per germline.

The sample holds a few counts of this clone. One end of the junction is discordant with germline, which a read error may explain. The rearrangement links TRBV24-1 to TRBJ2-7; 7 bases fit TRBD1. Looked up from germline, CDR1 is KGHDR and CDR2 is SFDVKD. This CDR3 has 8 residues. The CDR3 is CATRGTDF. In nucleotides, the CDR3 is TGTGCCACCAGAGGGACAGACTTC.

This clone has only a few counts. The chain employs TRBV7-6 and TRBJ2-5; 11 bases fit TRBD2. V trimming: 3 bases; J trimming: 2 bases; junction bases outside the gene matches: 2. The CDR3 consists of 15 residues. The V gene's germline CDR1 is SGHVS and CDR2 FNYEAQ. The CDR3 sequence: CASSLTSGIQETQYF. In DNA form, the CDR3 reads TGTGCCAGCAGCTTGACTAGCGGGATTCAAGAGACCCAGTACTTC.

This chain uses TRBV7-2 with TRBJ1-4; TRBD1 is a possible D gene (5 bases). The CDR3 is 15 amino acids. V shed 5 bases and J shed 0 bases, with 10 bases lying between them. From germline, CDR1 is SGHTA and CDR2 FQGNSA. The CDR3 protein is CASSASRATNEKLFF. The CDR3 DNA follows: TGTGCCAGCAGCGCCTCCAGGGCAACTAATGAAAAACTGTTTTTT.

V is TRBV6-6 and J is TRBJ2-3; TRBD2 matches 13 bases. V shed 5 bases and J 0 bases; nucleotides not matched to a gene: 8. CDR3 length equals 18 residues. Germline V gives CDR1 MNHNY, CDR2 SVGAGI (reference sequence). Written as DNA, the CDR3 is TGTGCCAGCAGTCCAAGACTAGCGGGAGGTCCTAGCACAGATACGCAGTATTTT. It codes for CASSPRLAGGPSTDTQYF.

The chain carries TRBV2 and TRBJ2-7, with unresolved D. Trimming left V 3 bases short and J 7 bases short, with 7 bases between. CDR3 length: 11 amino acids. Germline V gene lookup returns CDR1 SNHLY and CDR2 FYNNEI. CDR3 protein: CASSDTREQYF. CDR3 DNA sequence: TGTGCCAGCAGTGATACGCGAGAGCAGTACTTC.

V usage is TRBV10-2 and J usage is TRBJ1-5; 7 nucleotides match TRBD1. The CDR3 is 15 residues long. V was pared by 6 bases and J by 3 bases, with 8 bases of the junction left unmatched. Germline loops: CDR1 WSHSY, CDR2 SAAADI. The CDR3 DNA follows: TGCGCCAGCAGACCACAACAGGGGTCCAATCAGCCCCAGCATTTT. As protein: CASRPQQGSNQPQHF.

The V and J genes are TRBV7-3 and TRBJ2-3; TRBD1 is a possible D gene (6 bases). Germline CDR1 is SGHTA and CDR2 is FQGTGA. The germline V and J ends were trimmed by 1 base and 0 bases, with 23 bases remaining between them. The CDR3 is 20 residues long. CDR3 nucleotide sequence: TGTGCCAGCAGCTTAAGATCGTCAGGGCGCTTGGGGGCTAGCACAGATACGCAGTATTTT. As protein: CASSLRSSGRLGASTDTQYF.

The CDR3 protein is CASSPSPAYEQYF. CDR3 DNA: TGTGCCAGCAGCCCATCACCAGCCTACGAGCAGTACTTC. V is TRBV7-2 and J is TRBJ2-7; no reliable D call. Trimming removed 5 bases at V and 2 bases at J, with 10 bases between. CDR1 and CDR2 from the germline V gene are SGHTA and FQGNSA. This CDR3 has 13 amino acids. The full variable domain, with the rest looked up from reference TRBV7-2 and TRBJ2-7, is GAGVSQSPSNKVTEKGKDVELRCDPISGHTALYWYRQSLGQGLEFLIYFQGNSAPDKSGLPSDRFSAERTGGSVSTLTIQRTQQEDSAVYLCASSPSPAYEQYFGPGTRLTVT.

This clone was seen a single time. DNA of the CDR3: TGTGCCATCAGCCCCCTCAGGGGGCAAGGAGAAGCTTTCTTT. Its translation is CAISPLRGQGEAFF. V and J are TRBV10-3 and TRBJ1-1, with 8 bases that match TRBD1. In germline, CDR1 is ENHRY, CDR2 SYGVKD. The J segment lost 8 bases and the V segment lost 6 bases, leaving 11 bases of the junction unmatched. This CDR3 spans 14 amino acids.

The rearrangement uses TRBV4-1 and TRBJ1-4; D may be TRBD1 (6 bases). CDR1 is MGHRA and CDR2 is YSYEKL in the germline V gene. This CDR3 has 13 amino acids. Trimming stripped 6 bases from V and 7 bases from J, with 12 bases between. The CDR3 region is CASRPGGAEKLFF. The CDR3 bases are TGCGCCAGCAGACCTGGGGGGGCTGAAAAACTGTTTTTT.

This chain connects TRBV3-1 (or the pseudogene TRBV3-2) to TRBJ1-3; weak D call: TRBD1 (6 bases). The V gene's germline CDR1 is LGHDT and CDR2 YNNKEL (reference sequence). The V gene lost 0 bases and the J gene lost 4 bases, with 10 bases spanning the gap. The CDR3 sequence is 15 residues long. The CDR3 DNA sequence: TGTGCCAGCAGCCAAGATGGAGGACAGGGAAACACCATATATTTT. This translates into CASSQDGGQGNTIYF.

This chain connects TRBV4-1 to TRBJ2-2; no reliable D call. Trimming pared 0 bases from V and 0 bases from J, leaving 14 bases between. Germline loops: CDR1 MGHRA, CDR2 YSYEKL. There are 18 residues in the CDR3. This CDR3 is CASSQEVGGRANTGELFF. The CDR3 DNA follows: TGCGCCAGCAGCCAAGAGGTAGGCGGCAGAGCGAACACCGGGGAGCTGTTTTTT.

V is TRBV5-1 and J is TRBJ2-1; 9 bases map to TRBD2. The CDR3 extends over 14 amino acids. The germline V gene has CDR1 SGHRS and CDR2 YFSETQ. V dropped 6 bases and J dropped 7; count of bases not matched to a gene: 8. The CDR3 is CASIQGSGSNEQFF. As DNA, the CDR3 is TGCGCCAGCATTCAGGGTAGCGGGAGTAATGAGCAGTTCTTC.

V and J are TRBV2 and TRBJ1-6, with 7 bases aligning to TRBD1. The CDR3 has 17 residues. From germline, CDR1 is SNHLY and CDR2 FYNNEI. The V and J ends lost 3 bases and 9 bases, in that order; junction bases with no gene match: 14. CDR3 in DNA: TGTGCCAGCAGTGAGAGTGGCGGGGACAGACCCTTTTCACCCCTCCACTTT. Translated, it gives CASSESGGDRPFSPLHF.

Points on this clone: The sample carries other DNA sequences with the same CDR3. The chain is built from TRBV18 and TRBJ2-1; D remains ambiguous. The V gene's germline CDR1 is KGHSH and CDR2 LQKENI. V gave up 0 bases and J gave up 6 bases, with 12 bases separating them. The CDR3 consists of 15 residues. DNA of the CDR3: TGTGCCAGCTCACCACCGAGTGTCAGGCTCAATGAGCAGTTCTTC. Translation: CASSPPSVRLNEQFF.

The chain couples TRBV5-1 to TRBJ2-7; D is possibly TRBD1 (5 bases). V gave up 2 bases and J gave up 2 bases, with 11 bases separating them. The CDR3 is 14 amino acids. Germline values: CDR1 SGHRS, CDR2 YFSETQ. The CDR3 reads CASSFRTPAYEQYF. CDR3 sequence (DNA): TGCGCCAGCAGCTTCCGGACACCAGCCTACGAGCAGTACTTC.

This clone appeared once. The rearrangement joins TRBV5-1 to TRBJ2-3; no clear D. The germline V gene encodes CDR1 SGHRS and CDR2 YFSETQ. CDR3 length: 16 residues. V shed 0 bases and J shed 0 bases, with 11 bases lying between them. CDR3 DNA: TGCGCCAGCAGCTTGGGACGTGAGCGCAGCACAGATACGCAGTATTTT. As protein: CASSLGRERSTDTQYF.

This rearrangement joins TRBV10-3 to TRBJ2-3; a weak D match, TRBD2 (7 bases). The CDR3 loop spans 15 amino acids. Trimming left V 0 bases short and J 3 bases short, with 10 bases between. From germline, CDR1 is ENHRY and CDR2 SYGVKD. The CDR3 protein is CAISESGRGTDTQYF. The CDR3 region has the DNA TGTGCCATCAGTGAGTCAGGGAGGGGGACAGATACGCAGTATTTT.

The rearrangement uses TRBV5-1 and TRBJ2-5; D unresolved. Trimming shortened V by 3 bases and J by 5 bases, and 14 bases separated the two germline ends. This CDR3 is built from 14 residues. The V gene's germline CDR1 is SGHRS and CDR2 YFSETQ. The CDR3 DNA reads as TGCGCCAGCAGCTGGGCATCCGGTGGGGAGACCCAGTACTTC. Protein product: CASSWASGGETQYF.

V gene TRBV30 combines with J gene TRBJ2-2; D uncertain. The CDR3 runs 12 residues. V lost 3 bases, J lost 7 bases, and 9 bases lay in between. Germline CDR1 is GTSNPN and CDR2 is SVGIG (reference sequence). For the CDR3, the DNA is TGTGCCTGGAGCTGGGCTGGCGGGGAGCTGTTTTTT. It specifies CAWSWAGGELFF.

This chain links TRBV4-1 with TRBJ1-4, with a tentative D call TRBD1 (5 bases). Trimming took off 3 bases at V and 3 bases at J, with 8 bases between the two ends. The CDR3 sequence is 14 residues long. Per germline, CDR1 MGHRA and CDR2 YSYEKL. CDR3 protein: CASSQNRPNEKLFF. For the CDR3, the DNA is TGCGCCAGCAGCCAGAACAGGCCTAATGAAAAACTGTTTTTT.

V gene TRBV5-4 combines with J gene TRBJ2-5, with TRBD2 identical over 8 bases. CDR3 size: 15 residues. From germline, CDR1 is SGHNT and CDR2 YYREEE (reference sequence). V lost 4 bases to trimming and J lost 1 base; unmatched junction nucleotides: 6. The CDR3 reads CASSQKRGIQETQYF. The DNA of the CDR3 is TGTGCCAGCAGCCAAAAGCGGGGGATCCAAGAGACCCAGTACTTC.

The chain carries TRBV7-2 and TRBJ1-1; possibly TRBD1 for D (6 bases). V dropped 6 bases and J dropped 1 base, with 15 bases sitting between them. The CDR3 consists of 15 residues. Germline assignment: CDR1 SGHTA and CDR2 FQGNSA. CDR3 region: CASRPTQGTNTEAFF. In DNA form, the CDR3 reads TGTGCCAGCAGACCAACCCAGGGGACGAACACTGAAGCTTTCTTT.